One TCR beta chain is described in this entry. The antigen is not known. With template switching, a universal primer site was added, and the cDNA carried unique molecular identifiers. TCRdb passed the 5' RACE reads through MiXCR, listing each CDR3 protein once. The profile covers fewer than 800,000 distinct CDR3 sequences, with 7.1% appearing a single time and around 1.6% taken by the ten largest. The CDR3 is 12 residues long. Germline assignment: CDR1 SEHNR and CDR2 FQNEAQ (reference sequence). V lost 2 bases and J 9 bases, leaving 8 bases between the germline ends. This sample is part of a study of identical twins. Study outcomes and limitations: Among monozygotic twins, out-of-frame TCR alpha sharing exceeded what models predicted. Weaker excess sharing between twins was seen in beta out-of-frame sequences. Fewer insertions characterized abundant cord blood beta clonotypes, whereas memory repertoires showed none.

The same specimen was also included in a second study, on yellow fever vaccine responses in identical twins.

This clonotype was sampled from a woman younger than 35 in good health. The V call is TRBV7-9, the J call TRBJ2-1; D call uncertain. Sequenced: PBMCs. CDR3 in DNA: TGTGCCAGCAGCTTACCCCGAGCTGAGCAGTTCTTC. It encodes CASSLPRAEQFF.